This T cell receptor beta chain was captured by sequencing in a study of blood T cell repertoires in COVID-19. About the study: Sites across the United States, Italy and Spain contributed samples from acute and convalescent COVID-19. In each case, the material was cDNA or gDNA derived from T cells, B-cell-depleted T cells, or PBMCs.

Original handling: Reference gene primer amplification gave estimated nucleated cell counts. The protocol was immunoSEQ multiplex PCR, while the TCRdb copy is restricted to in-frame clones and leaves out a portion. Clone size and the V and J calls come from that table; the DNA yielded D and trimming. The repertoire holds more than 75,000 clones, with about four fifths as singletons. The sequence derives from a human donor in a cohort sampled during active COVID-19. Sequencing used peripheral blood.

The DNA of the CDR3 is TGTGCCAGCAGCCGGACAGGGGACTCCTACGAGCAGTACTTC. Translated: CASSRTGDSYEQYF. The chain has TRBV3-1 (or the pseudogene TRBV3-2) and TRBJ2-7; TRBD1 matches 9 bases. Germline CDR1 and CDR2: LGHDT and YNNKEL (reference sequence). The CDR3 is 14 residues long. V trimming: 4 bases; J trimming: 0 bases; junction bases outside the gene matches: 1.